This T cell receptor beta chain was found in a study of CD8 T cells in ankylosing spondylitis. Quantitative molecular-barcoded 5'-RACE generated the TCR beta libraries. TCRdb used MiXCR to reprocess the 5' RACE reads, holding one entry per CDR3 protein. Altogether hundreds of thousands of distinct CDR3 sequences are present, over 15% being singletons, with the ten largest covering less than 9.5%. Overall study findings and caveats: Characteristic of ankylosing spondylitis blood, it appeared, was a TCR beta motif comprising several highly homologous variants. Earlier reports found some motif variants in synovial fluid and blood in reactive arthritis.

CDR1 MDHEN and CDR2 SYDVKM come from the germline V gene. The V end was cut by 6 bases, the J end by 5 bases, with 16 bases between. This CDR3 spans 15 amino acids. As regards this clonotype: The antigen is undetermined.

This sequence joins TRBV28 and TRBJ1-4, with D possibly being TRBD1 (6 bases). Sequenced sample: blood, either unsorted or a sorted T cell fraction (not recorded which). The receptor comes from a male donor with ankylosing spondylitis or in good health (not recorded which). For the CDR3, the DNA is TGTGCCAGCAGCTCGCCCGGGACAAGAAATGAAAAACTGTTTTTT. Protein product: CASSSPGTRNEKLFF.